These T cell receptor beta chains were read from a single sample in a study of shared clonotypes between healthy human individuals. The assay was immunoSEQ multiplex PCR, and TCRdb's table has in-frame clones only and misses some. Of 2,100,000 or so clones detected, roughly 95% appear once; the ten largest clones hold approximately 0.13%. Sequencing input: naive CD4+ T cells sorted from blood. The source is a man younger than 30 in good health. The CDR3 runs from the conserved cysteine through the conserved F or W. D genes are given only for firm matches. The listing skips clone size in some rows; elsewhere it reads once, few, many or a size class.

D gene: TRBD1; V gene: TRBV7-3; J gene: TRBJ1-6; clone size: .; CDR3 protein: CASSGQAYNSPLHF; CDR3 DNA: TGTGCCAGCAGCGGACAGGCCTATAATTCACCCCTCCACTTT
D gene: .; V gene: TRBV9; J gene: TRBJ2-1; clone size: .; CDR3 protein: CASSPTGYSYNEQFF; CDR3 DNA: TGTGCCAGCAGCCCTACAGGGTACTCCTACAATGAGCAGTTCTTC
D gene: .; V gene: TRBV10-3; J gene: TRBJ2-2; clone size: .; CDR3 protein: CAITSGNTGELFF; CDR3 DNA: TGTGCCATCACTTCAGGGAACACCGGGGAGCTGTTTTTT
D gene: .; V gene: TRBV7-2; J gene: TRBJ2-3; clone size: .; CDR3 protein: CASSPSTDTQYF; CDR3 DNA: TGTGCCAGCAGCCCCTCCACAGATACGCAGTATTTT
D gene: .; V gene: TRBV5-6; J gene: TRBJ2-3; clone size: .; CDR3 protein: CASRHLSTDTQYF; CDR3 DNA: TGTGCCAGCAGGCACCTAAGCACAGATACGCAGTATTTT
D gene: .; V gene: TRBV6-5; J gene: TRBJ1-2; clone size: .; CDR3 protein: CASSSPPLGGYTF; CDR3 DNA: TGTGCCAGCAGTTCCCCCCCTTTGGGCGGCTACACCTTC
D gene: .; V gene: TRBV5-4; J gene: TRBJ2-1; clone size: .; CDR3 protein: CASSSGPNEQFF; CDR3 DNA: TGTGCCAGCAGCTCGGGCCCCAATGAGCAGTTCTTC
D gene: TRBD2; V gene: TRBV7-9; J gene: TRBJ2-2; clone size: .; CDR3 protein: CASSFSGGDRELFF; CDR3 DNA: TGTGCCAGCAGCTTTAGCGGGGGGGACCGGGAGCTGTTTTTT
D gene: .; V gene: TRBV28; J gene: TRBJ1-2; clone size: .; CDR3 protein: CASTTGRFYGYTF; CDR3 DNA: TGTGCCAGCACAACTGGGAGGTTCTATGGCTACACCTTC
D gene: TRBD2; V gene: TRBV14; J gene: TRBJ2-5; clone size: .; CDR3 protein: CASSMQGAGVSRGETQYF; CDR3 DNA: TGTGCCAGCAGCATGCAGGGAGCGGGGGTATCCCGCGGAGAGACCCAGTACTTC
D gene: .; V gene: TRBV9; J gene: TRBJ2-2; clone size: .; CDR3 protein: CASSVQGSTGELFF; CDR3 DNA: TGTGCCAGCAGCGTGCAGGGGTCAACCGGGGAGCTGTTTTTT
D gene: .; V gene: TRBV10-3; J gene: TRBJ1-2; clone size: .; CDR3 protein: CAISEGGDGYTF; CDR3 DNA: TGTGCCATCAGTGAGGGAGGGGATGGCTACACCTTC
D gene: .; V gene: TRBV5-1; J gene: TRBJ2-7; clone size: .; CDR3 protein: CASSLVPAQSYEQYF; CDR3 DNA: TGCGCCAGCAGCTTGGTTCCAGCGCAGTCCTACGAGCAGTACTTC
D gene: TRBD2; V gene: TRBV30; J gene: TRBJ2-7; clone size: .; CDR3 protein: CAWSGETSGFTGTYEQYF; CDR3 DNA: TGTGCCTGGAGCGGGGAGACTAGCGGGTTTACCGGAACCTACGAGCAGTACTTC
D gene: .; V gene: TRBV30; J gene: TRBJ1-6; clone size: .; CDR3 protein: CAWSNGGGSPLHF; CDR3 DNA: TGTGCCTGGAGTAATGGGGGGGGCTCACCCCTCCACTTT
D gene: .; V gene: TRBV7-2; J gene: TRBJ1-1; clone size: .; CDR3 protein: CASSQRTGLPMNTEAFF; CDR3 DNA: TGTGCCAGCAGCCAAAGGACGGGGCTCCCTATGAACACTGAAGCTTTCTTT
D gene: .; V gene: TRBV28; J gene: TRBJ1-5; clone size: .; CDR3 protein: CASSLSQLSNQPQHF; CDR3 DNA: TGTGCCAGCAGTTTATCCCAACTTAGCAATCAGCCCCAGCATTTT
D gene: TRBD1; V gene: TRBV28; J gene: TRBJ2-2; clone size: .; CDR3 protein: CASSLRTGGTGELFF; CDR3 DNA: TGTGCCAGCAGTTTACGGACAGGGGGCACCGGGGAGCTGTTTTTT
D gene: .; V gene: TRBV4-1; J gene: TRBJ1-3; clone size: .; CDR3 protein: CASSQVSKGGNTIYF; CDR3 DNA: TGCGCCAGCAGCCAAGTTAGCAAGGGGGGAAACACCATATATTTT
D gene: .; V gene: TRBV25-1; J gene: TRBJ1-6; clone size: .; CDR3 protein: CASSVTGRGSPLHF; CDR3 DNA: TGTGCCAGCAGTGTGACAGGTAGGGGTTCACCCCTCCACTTT
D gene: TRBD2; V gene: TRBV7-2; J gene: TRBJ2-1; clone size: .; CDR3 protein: CASSLQAGGFNEQFF; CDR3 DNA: TGTGCCAGCAGCTTACAAGCGGGGGGCTTCAATGAGCAGTTCTTC
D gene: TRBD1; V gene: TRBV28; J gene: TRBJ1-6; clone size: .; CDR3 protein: CASRPPGQGNSPLHF; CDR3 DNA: TGTGCCAGCAGGCCTCCCGGACAGGGGAATTCACCCCTCCACTTT
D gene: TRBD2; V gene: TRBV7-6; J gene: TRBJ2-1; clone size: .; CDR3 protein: CASSPRFKRGANEQFF; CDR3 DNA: TGTGCCAGCAGCCCCCGATTCAAGCGGGGGGCGAATGAGCAGTTCTTC
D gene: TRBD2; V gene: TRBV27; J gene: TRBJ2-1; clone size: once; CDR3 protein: CASSFRLAGEYEQFF; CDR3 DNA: TGTGCCAGCAGTTTCCGCCTAGCGGGAGAGTATGAGCAGTTCTTC
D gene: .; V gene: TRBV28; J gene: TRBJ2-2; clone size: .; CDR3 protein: CASSFSGATANTGELFF; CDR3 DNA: TGTGCCAGCAGTTTCAGCGGTGCGACTGCGAACACCGGGGAGCTGTTTTTT
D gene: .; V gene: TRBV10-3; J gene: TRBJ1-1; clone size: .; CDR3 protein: CAISQVWAEAFF; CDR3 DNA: TGTGCCATCAGTCAAGTGTGGGCTGAAGCTTTCTTT
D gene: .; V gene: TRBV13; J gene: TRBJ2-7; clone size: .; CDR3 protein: CASSTSRGRLYEQYF; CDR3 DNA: TGTGCCAGCAGCACTTCCAGGGGGAGGTTGTACGAGCAGTACTTC
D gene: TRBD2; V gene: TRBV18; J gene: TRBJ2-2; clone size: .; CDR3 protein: CASSPYSGIGNTGELFF; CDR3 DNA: TGTGCCAGCTCACCGTATAGCGGGATAGGGAACACCGGGGAGCTGTTTTTT
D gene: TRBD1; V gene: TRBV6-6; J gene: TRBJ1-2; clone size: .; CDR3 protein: CASSRRQGGDGYTF; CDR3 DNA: TGTGCCAGCAGTCGAAGACAGGGGGGCGATGGCTACACCTTC
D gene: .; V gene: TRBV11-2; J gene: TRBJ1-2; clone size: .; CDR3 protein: CASSLGRGYGYTF; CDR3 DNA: TGTGCCAGCAGCCTGGGCAGGGGCTATGGCTACACCTTC